Listed below are T cell receptor beta chains from one sample, sequenced in a study of blood T cell repertoires in COVID-19. Assay: immunoSEQ multiplex PCR; the TCRdb copy retains only in-frame clones and omits some. The sample has 150,000 or so clones; around 84% are singletons. Sequencing used PBMCs or T cells enriched from blood (not recorded which). Receptors were obtained from a man between 50 and 59 years old who had recovered from COVID-19. Both conserved end residues are part of each CDR3. The order of the fields is J gene, V gene, D gene, CDR3 DNA, CDR3 protein. The D gene is left open where the match is weak.

j_call: TRBJ1-5; v_call: TRBV19; d_call: -; cdr3_nt: TGTGCCAGTAGTACCTACAGCAGCAATCAGCCCCAGCATTTT; cdr3_aa: CASSTYSSNQPQHF
j_call: TRBJ1-3; v_call: TRBV28; d_call: -; cdr3_nt: TGTGCCAGTGGGGGGTCTGGAAACACCATATATTTT; cdr3_aa: CASGGSGNTIYF
j_call: TRBJ1-1; v_call: TRBV6-5; d_call: -; cdr3_nt: TGTGCCAGCAGTTCAAGGGGTTTAGCTGAAGCTTTCTTT; cdr3_aa: CASSSRGLAEAFF
j_call: TRBJ2-7; v_call: TRBV6-1; d_call: -; cdr3_nt: TGTGCCAGCAGAGAAGGGACTGCTGGAGTCTACGAGCAGTACTTC; cdr3_aa: CASREGTAGVYEQYF
j_call: TRBJ1-5; v_call: TRBV27; d_call: -; cdr3_nt: TGTGCCAGCAGAAGGGGCAGTCAGCCCCAGCATTTT; cdr3_aa: CASRRGSQPQHF
j_call: TRBJ1-1; v_call: TRBV15; d_call: -; cdr3_nt: TGTGCCACCAGCTGGGAGAAGAGGATGAACACTGAAGCTTTCTTT; cdr3_aa: CATSWEKRMNTEAFF
j_call: TRBJ1-1; v_call: TRBV18; d_call: -; cdr3_nt: TGTGCCAGCTCACCGTCTACCCTGAGCGGGGGGATGGTAAATGAAGCTTTCTTT; cdr3_aa: CASSPSTLSGGMVNEAFF
j_call: TRBJ2-1; v_call: TRBV20-1; d_call: TRBD2; cdr3_nt: TGCAGTGCGGAAGCGGGGAATGAGCAGTTCTTC; cdr3_aa: CSAEAGNEQFF
j_call: TRBJ1-5; v_call: TRBV6-5; d_call: -; cdr3_nt: TGTGCCAGCAGTACCGCGGGTTGGCAGCCCCAGCATTTT; cdr3_aa: CASSTAGWQPQHF
j_call: TRBJ2-5; v_call: TRBV24-1; d_call: -; cdr3_nt: TGTGCCACCAGTGCCGGAGCCCACAGGGGAGGAGAGACCCAGTACTTC; cdr3_aa: CATSAGAHRGGETQYF
j_call: TRBJ2-7; v_call: TRBV7-8; d_call: -; cdr3_nt: TGTGCCAGCAGCCGGGACCTGTTCAGGGTCTACGAGCAGTACTTC; cdr3_aa: CASSRDLFRVYEQYF
j_call: TRBJ1-4; v_call: TRBV7-6; d_call: -; cdr3_nt: TGTGCCAGCAGCTTAGGTGCTGAGGGATCTAATGAAAAACTGTTTTTT; cdr3_aa: CASSLGAEGSNEKLFF
j_call: TRBJ2-7; v_call: TRBV24-1; d_call: -; cdr3_nt: TGTGCCACCAGCAAGGGTGACATCGCGGGGTACGAGCAGTACTTC; cdr3_aa: CATSKGDIAGYEQYF
j_call: TRBJ2-1; v_call: TRBV9; d_call: TRBD2; cdr3_nt: TGTGCCAGCAGCCTTAGCGGGGGGGCCAATGAGCAGTTCTTC; cdr3_aa: CASSLSGGANEQFF